The 23 T cell receptor beta chains in this list originate from one sample, sequenced in a study of PD-1 blockade in classical Hodgkin lymphoma. Data came from immunoSEQ multiplex PCR; TCRdb stores just in-frame clones and leaves some out. There are some 40,000 clones in the sample; 69% occur only once, and roughly an eighth lies in the top ten. All trial patients relapsed after autologous stem cell transplantation. Sequences were derived from peripheral blood mononuclear cells (PBMCs), sampled before the second cycle of nivolumab. The receptors stem from a human donor with classical Hodgkin lymphoma.

The chain uses TRBV6-1 and TRBJ2-7; D uncertain. The CDR3 sequence is 16 residues long. The ends were cut back, 0 bases at V and 2 bases at J, with 14 bases in the middle. CDR1 and CDR2 (germline): MNHNS, SASEGT. CDR3 sequence: CASSEAGRRNPYEQYF. The CDR3 DNA is TGTGCCAGCAGTGAAGCAGGAAGGCGGAATCCCTACGAGCAGTACTTC.

This chain uses TRBV2 with TRBJ2-3, with a possible D match to TRBD2 (7 bases). Germline lookup yields CDR1 SNHLY and CDR2 FYNNEI. The CDR3 has 14 amino acids. Trimming cost V 3 bases and J 4 bases, with 11 bases left between them. Here the CDR3 reads CASSEGGRADTQYF. The CDR3 nucleotides are TGTGCCAGCAGTGAGGGGGGGCGGGCAGATACGCAGTATTTT.

The V and J genes are TRBV6-5 and TRBJ2-7; the D gene is possibly TRBD1 (6 bases). Trimming left V 4 bases short and J 0 bases short, with 16 bases between. The germline gives CDR1 MNHEY, CDR2 SVGAGI. CDR3 length: 16 amino acids. CDR3: CASSLDRLLSSYEQYF. CDR3 coding DNA: TGTGCCAGCAGTTTAGACAGGTTACTGAGCTCCTACGAGCAGTACTTC.

The V gene is TRBV6-6, the J gene TRBJ1-3; D possibly corresponds to TRBD1 (5 bases). Trimming removed 6 bases from V and 4 bases from J, with 16 bases in between. Per germline, CDR1 MNHNY and CDR2 SVGAGI (reference sequence). This CDR3 region has 15 residues. CDR3 sequence (DNA): TGTGCCAGCAGCCGGGACGCCGGGCGAGGAAACACCATATATTTT. Its protein product is CASSRDAGRGNTIYF.

The chain has TRBV5-4 and TRBJ2-1; possible D gene TRBD2, 5 bases. V was shortened by 4 bases and J by 8 bases, with 13 bases between the two germline ends. This CDR3 has 13 amino acids. Germline CDR1 SGHNT, CDR2 YYREEE (reference sequence). The CDR3 DNA reads TGTGCCAGCAGCGGAAGGGCCGGGGATGAGCAGTTCTTC. Protein: CASSGRAGDEQFF.

The chain couples TRBV7-2 to TRBJ2-3; tentatively, D is TRBD1 (5 bases). V was cut by 3 bases and J by 1 base, with 8 bases left in between. Germline CDR1 reads SGHTA; CDR2 reads FQGNSA. The CDR3 has 14 amino acids. CDR3 DNA sequence: TGTGCCAGCAGCTTCCCAGGGCGCACAGATACGCAGTATTTT. This gives the protein CASSFPGRTDTQYF.

The chain couples TRBV7-9 to TRBJ1-2; D perhaps matches TRBD1 (6 bases). The CDR3 totals 14 residues. V dropped 2 bases and J dropped 8 bases, with 15 bases sitting between them. The germline V gene encodes CDR1 SEHNR and CDR2 FQNEAQ (reference sequence). The CDR3 reads CASSLLQGSVGYTF. CDR3 in DNA: TGTGCCAGCAGCTTATTACAGGGATCGGTAGGCTACACCTTC.

This sequence joins TRBV2 and TRBJ2-1, with D possibly TRBD1 on 5 matching bases. V was cut by 5 bases and J by 0 bases, with 14 bases left in between. This CDR3 is built from 16 residues. Germline V lookup: CDR1 SNHLY, CDR2 FYNNEI. The CDR3 spells CASSYFTGYSYNEQFF. The CDR3 bases are TGTGCCAGCAGTTATTTCACAGGTTACTCCTACAATGAGCAGTTCTTC.

The rearrangement links TRBV2 to TRBJ2-6; unclear D gene. Trimming took off 4 bases at V and 0 bases at J, with 10 bases between the two ends. This CDR3 contains 16 residues. Per germline, CDR1 SNHLY and CDR2 FYNNEI. The CDR3 bases are TGTGCCAGCAGTGCCCAGGCCAACTCTGGGGCCAACGTCCTGACTTTC. Translating it yields CASSAQANSGANVLTF.

This chain joins TRBV5-8 and TRBJ2-7; 7 nucleotides agree with TRBD1. Germline V lookup: CDR1 SGHTS, CDR2 YDEGEE. After removal of 4 bases from V and 1 base from J, the junction contained 8 bases not matched to a gene. The CDR3 is made up of 15 amino acids. CDR3 in amino acids: CASSTRQGVSYEQYF. CDR3 in DNA: TGTGCCAGCAGCACCCGACAGGGAGTTTCCTACGAGCAGTACTTC. The full variable domain, completed using reference TRBV5-8 and TRBJ2-7, is EAGVTQSPTHLIKTRGQQATLRCSPISGHTSVYWYQQALGLGLQFLLWYDEGEERNRGNFPPRFSGRQFPNYSSELNVNALELEDSALYLCASSTRQGVSYEQYFGPGTRLTVT.

Remarks on this clone: Mismatch with germline at one junction end may stem from a read error. The rearrangement links TRBV5-1 to TRBJ2-5; D remains unclear. This CDR3 has 13 residues. Germline-derived CDR1 and CDR2 are SGHRS and YFSETQ. The CDR3 DNA reads TGCGCCAGCACCTTGGGGTACCAAGAGACCCAGTACTTC. Translated, it gives CASTLGYQETQYF.

The chain couples TRBV7-8 to TRBJ2-7; 13 bases map to TRBD2. V was pared by 1 base and J by 4 bases, with 10 bases of the junction left unmatched. CDR3 size: 18 residues. From germline, CDR1 is SGHVS and CDR2 FQNEAQ. The CDR3: CASSLGGGLTSGRYEQYF. The CDR3 nucleotides read TGTGCCAGCAGCTTAGGGGGGGGCCTGACTAGCGGGAGGTACGAGCAGTACTTC.

There are a few counts of this clone. The chain recombines TRBV18 with TRBJ1-3; no clear D. V dropped 2 bases and J dropped 3 bases, with 8 bases sitting between them. CDR1 and CDR2 (germline): KGHSH, LQKENI. The CDR3 sequence is 14 residues long. The CDR3 DNA follows: TGTGCCAGCTCACCAGAGGAGGGTGGAAACACCATATATTTT. This translates into CASSPEEGGNTIYF.

The CDR3 bases are TGCGCCAGCAGCCAAGACGGAGGCTACACCTTC. It translates to CASSQDGGYTF. The genes are TRBV4-1 and TRBJ1-2; D not resolved. CDR1 is MGHRA and CDR2 is YSYEKL in the germline V gene. V lost 0 bases and J 8 bases, leaving 4 bases between the germline ends. The length of the CDR3 is 11 residues.

This clone has just one count. This CDR3 is CASSLDRGYYSPLHF. CDR3 nucleotide sequence: TGTGCCAGCAGCTTAGACAGGGGATATTATTCACCCCTCCACTTT. The V call is TRBV7-2, the J call TRBJ1-6; 7 bases line up with TRBD1. This CDR3 spans 15 amino acids. J lost 8 bases, V lost 1 base, and 5 bases had no gene match. The germline V gene has CDR1 SGHTA and CDR2 FQGNSA.

The chain uses TRBV6-4 and TRBJ2-1; the match to TRBD2 covers 9 bases. This CDR3 contains 15 residues. In germline, CDR1 is MRHNA, CDR2 SNTAGT. V was clipped by 4 bases and J by 5 bases; unmatched bases: 6. CDR3 sequence: CASSVGASGNNEQFF. CDR3 in DNA: TGTGCCAGCAGTGTAGGGGCTAGCGGGAACAATGAGCAGTTCTTC.

V gene TRBV9 combines with J gene TRBJ1-2, with D tentatively TRBD1 (5 bases). The V end lost 4 bases, the J end lost 2 bases, and 18 bases lay between the germline ends. From germline, CDR1 is SGDLS and CDR2 YYNGEE. The CDR3 runs to 16 residues. The CDR3 DNA follows: TGTGCCAGCAGCTCCGGGGCTTCCTACAGGAACTATGGCTACACCTTC. Its protein product is CASSSGASYRNYGYTF.

This chain connects TRBV28 to TRBJ1-6; D remains unclear. Per the germline V gene, CDR1 is MDHEN and CDR2 is SYDVKM. Trimming stripped 6 bases from V and 4 bases from J, with 13 bases between. This CDR3 region has 15 residues. The CDR3 spells CASRSMFRYNSPLHF. In DNA form, the CDR3 reads TGTGCCAGCAGGAGCATGTTCCGATATAATTCACCCCTCCACTTT.

The rearrangement uses TRBV5-1 and TRBJ2-1; 8 nucleotides agree with TRBD1. The CDR3 loop spans 14 amino acids. The trim removed 5 bases at V and 7 bases at J, leaving 8 bases unmatched. CDR1 and CDR2 (germline): SGHRS, YFSETQ. The CDR3 sequence is CASRLQGAMNEQFF. DNA of the CDR3: TGCGCCAGCAGGTTGCAGGGGGCCATGAATGAGCAGTTCTTC. The whole variable domain, filled in from reference TRBV5-1 and TRBJ2-1, reads KAGVTQTPRYLIKTRGQQVTLSCSPISGHRSVSWYQQTPGQGLQFLFEYFSETQRNKGNFPGRFSGRQFSNSRSEMNVSTLELGDSALYLCASRLQGAMNEQFFGPGTRLTVL.

This clone has just a few counts. The chain couples TRBV19 to TRBJ1-5, with D hard to call. The CDR3 consists of 15 residues. V shed 2 bases and J shed 4 bases, with 12 bases lying between them. The germline CDR1 and CDR2 sequences are LNHDA and SQIVND (reference sequence). The CDR3 DNA reads as TGTGCCAGTAGTATAAGGGATACGGCGAATCAGCCCCAGCATTTT. Protein: CASSIRDTANQPQHF.

This chain joins TRBV6-6 and TRBJ1-1, with 9 bases matching TRBD1. This CDR3 spans 14 amino acids. Germline-derived CDR1 and CDR2 are MNHNY and SVGAGI (reference sequence). V lost 6 bases to trimming and J lost 5 bases; unmatched junction nucleotides: 7. This CDR3 reads CASRDRGTVTEAFF. Written as DNA, the CDR3 is TGTGCCAGCAGGGACAGGGGAACTGTTACTGAAGCTTTCTTT.

The chain carries TRBV6-5 and TRBJ2-1; D tentatively reads TRBD1 or TRBD2 (6 bases each). This CDR3 has 16 residues. Trimming took off 0 bases at V and 4 bases at J, with 13 bases between the two ends. Germline assignment: CDR1 MNHEY and CDR2 SVGAGI. The CDR3 spells CASSYSPGARYNEQFF. The CDR3 DNA reads as TGTGCCAGCAGTTACTCCCCGGGGGCCCGTTACAATGAGCAGTTCTTC.

CDR3 nucleotide sequence: TGTGCCAGCGGGCGGGGTACGAGCACCGGGGAGCTGTTTTTT. Translated: CASGRGTSTGELFF. The chain employs TRBV28 and TRBJ2-2; D possibly corresponds to TRBD2 (6 bases). The V and J ends lost 8 bases and 4 bases respectively, with 14 bases between them. Germline CDR1 MDHEN, CDR2 SYDVKM. CDR3 length: 14 residues.